This T cell receptor beta chain was obtained from a study of blood T cell repertoires in COVID-19. V was clipped by 1 base and J by 5 bases, with 17 bases between them. CDR3 length: 16 residues. Germline-derived CDR1 and CDR2 are LGHDT and YNNKEL (reference sequence). Method: immunoSEQ multiplex PCR; TCRdb's copy keeps in-frame clones and lacks some. The sample shows roughly 59,000 clones, around 80% of them seen only once. The chain employs TRBV3-1 (or the pseudogene TRBV3-2) and TRBJ1-1; no reliable D call. This sequence was found in a man at least 80 years old with acute or convalescent COVID-19. Input material: peripheral blood. The CDR3 sequence: CASSQGFLVLRTEAFF. CDR3 sequence (DNA): TGTGCCAGCAGCCAAGGTTTTCTGGTTCTACGGACTGAAGCTTTCTTT.